These T cell receptor beta chains were read from a single sample in a study of shared T cell receptors in the human thymus. This table comes from immunoSEQ multiplex PCR, and its TCRdb copy is limited to in-frame clones, with some not included. There are about 660,000 clones in the sample; roughly 90% occur only once, and 0.0095% to 0.011% lies in the top ten. The sample was also linked to a second study, of human thymus T cells.

The sample was thymocytes. The receptor source for this set is a boy under two years old with a congenital heart defect. CDR3s include the opening cysteine and the closing phenylalanine or tryptophan. D genes are given only for firm matches. Clone size is shown for a subset of rows, as once, few, many or a class of expanded clone.

D gene,J gene,clone size,V gene,CDR3 DNA,CDR3 protein
NA,TRBJ2-4,NA,TRBV5-6,TGTGCCAGCAGCTTCAGCCACAGAAACATTCAGTACTTC,CASSFSHRNIQYF
NA,TRBJ2-3,NA,TRBV5-5,TGTGCCAGCAGCTTGGGGGGAGGGGGGACAGATACGCAGTATTTT,CASSLGGGGTDTQYF
NA,TRBJ2-7,NA,TRBV6-5,TGTGCCAGCTCACCGGGTTGGGACGAGCAGTACTTC,CASSPGWDEQYF
NA,TRBJ2-3,NA,TRBV21-1,TGTGCCAGCAGCCCCCCGGGCCCTAGGGGTGGGCAGTATTTT,CASSPPGPRGGQYF
TRBD1,TRBJ2-5,NA,TRBV7-9,TGTGCCAGCAGCTACCTCCGGGACAGGGACCAAGAGACCCAGTACTTC,CASSYLRDRDQETQYF
TRBD2,TRBJ2-3,NA,TRBV5-1,TGCGCCAGCAGCTCGGGACTAGCGGAGATTAGCACAGATACGCAGTATTTT,CASSSGLAEISTDTQYF
NA,TRBJ2-7,NA,TRBV5-1,TGCGCCAGCAGCGGAGCCCACCGATCTCCCGACAGTTACGAGCAGTACTTC,CASSGAHRSPDSYEQYF
NA,TRBJ1-3,NA,TRBV7-8,TGTGCCAGCAGCCGAGAAGGAAACACCATATATTTT,CASSREGNTIYF
NA,TRBJ2-1,NA,TRBV4-3,TGCGCCAGCAGCCCCTTGGAGCGAGAGGGGGATGAGCAGTTCTTC,CASSPLEREGDEQFF
TRBD2,TRBJ2-7,NA,TRBV27,TGTGCCAGCAGTTTACTAGCGGGAGCCAGGGAGCAGTACTTC,CASSLLAGAREQYF
NA,TRBJ2-2,NA,TRBV4-2,TGTGCCAGCAGCCTCCGCTGGAGGGACGGCACCGGGGAGCTGTTTTTT,CASSLRWRDGTGELFF
TRBD2,TRBJ2-7,NA,TRBV10-3,TGTGCCATCGGGCTAGCGGCCAATGGGGAGGAGTACGAGCAGTACTTC,CAIGLAANGEEYEQYF
TRBD2,TRBJ2-7,NA,TRBV5-1,TGCGCCAGCAGCTTTTCGAGCGGGAGGAGATCCTACGAGCAGTACTTC,CASSFSSGRRSYEQYF
TRBD2,TRBJ2-7,NA,TRBV7-9,TGTGCCAGCAGACAGACTAGCGGTCAGGTCGAGCAGTACTTC,CASRQTSGQVEQYF
TRBD1,TRBJ1-2,NA,TRBV19,TGTGCCAGTAGTGTCCGCCGGGACAGGGCCCGTTATGGCTACACCTTC,CASSVRRDRARYGYTF
TRBD1,TRBJ1-5,NA,TRBV5-1,TGCGCCAGCAGCCCTACAGGGGATCCGGGCGATAATCAGCCCCAGCATTTT,CASSPTGDPGDNQPQHF
TRBD2,TRBJ2-1,NA,TRBV2,TGTGCCAGCAGCGCCACAGCGGGAGGGCCGAGTGAGCAGTTCTTC,CASSATAGGPSEQFF
TRBD2,TRBJ2-3,NA,TRBV28,TGTGCCAGCAGTTTAAGGGACTACACAGATACGCAGTATTTT,CASSLRDYTDTQYF
TRBD2,TRBJ2-5,NA,TRBV6-5,TGTGCCAGCAGTTACTCGGGCGGGAGGGTTGGAGAGACCCAGTACTTC,CASSYSGGRVGETQYF
NA,TRBJ1-1,NA,TRBV15,TGTGCCACCAGCAGAGCCAGGGTTGGGACTGAAGCTTTCTTT,CATSRARVGTEAFF
NA,TRBJ2-6,NA,TRBV18,TGTGCCAGCTCACCTAGCTTACGCCGACGGGGGTCTGGGGCCAACGTCCTGACTTTC,CASSPSLRRRGSGANVLTF
NA,TRBJ2-3,NA,TRBV10-3,TGTGCCATCAGTGAAAGCGGCAGCACAGATACGCAGTATTTT,CAISESGSTDTQYF
NA,TRBJ1-2,NA,TRBV29-1,TGCAGCGTGAAGGGGGGGGACTATGGCTACACCTTC,CSVKGGDYGYTF
TRBD2,TRBJ2-3,NA,TRBV7-2,TGTGCCAGCAGCTCACGGACTAGCGGGGGCACAGATACGCAGTATTTT,CASSSRTSGGTDTQYF
TRBD2,TRBJ2-1,NA,TRBV6-6,TGTGCCAGCAGTTTGCGACTAGCGGGAGGGCCTTTTGAGCAGTTCTTC,CASSLRLAGGPFEQFF
NA,TRBJ2-7,NA,TRBV5-8,TGTGCCAGCAGCGCGCACTCCTACGAGCAGTACTTC,CASSAHSYEQYF
NA,TRBJ1-3,NA,TRBV4-1,TGCGCCAGCAGAACTACAGGGAACTCTGGAAACACCATATATTTT,CASRTTGNSGNTIYF
TRBD1,TRBJ2-3,few,TRBV30,TGTGCCTGGACCGAGCCCGGGACAGGTCGATTCCCAGATACGCAGTATTTT,CAWTEPGTGRFPDTQYF
TRBD2,TRBJ2-5,NA,TRBV28,TGTGCCAGCAGTCGTCGGGGGGGCCTACAAGAGACCCAGTACTTC,CASSRRGGLQETQYF
NA,TRBJ2-3,few,TRBV18,TGTGCCAGCTCACCACTGGCCCCGCCCAGCACAGATACGCAGTATTTT,CASSPLAPPSTDTQYF
TRBD1,TRBJ2-3,NA,TRBV18,TGTGCCAGCTCCGGACAGGCCAAAGATACGCAGTATTTT,CASSGQAKDTQYF
NA,TRBJ2-6,NA,TRBV28,TGTGCCAGCAGTTTCCGGACCCGACAGCCGGGGGATATATCTGGGGCCAACGTCCTGACTTTC,CASSFRTRQPGDISGANVLTF
TRBD2,TRBJ2-1,once,TRBV5-1,TGCGCCAGCAGCTTGGACAGCGGGAGCTACAATGAGCAGTTCTTC,CASSLDSGSYNEQFF
NA,TRBJ2-1,NA,TRBV9,TGTGCCAGCAGCCTCCGGCCCGGGGTCAATGAGCAGTTCTTC,CASSLRPGVNEQFF
NA,TRBJ1-2,NA,TRBV4-3,TGCGCCAGCAGCCAAGATCGCAGCTATGGCTACACCTTC,CASSQDRSYGYTF
NA,TRBJ2-7,once,TRBV5-5,TGTGCCAGCAGCCCCTCCGCCTTGCTTCAGTACGAGCAGTACTTC,CASSPSALLQYEQYF
TRBD1,TRBJ2-7,few,TRBV5-1,TGCGCCAGCAGCTTGCCCCGGGACAGGGGAATCGGAGGTGCTTTATACGAGCAGTACTTC,CASSLPRDRGIGGALYEQYF
TRBD2,TRBJ2-7,few,TRBV7-8,TGTGCCAGCAGCTTAGCGGTTCTAGCGGGAGCTGGGGCCGAGCAGTACTTC,CASSLAVLAGAGAEQYF
NA,TRBJ2-2,NA,TRBV30,TGTGCCTGGAGTGGACAAGGGGAGCTGTTTTTT,CAWSGQGELFF
NA,TRBJ2-2,NA,TRBV27,TGTGCCAGCAGTTTCTGGTGGCGGGAGAACACCGGGGAGCTGTTTTTT,CASSFWWRENTGELFF
NA,TRBJ1-4,NA,TRBV6-5,TGTGCCAGCAGTTACGGTCGCGGGGTCCGTAATGAAAAACTGTTTTTT,CASSYGRGVRNEKLFF
NA,TRBJ1-4,NA,TRBV7-2,TGTGCCAGCAGCTTAGTTGGCGGCTCTAATGAAAAACTGTTTTTT,CASSLVGGSNEKLFF
TRBD2,TRBJ2-6,NA,TRBV11-3,TGTGCCAGCAGCTTACCTTCCGGGAGGTCTGGGGCCAACGTCCTGACTTTC,CASSLPSGRSGANVLTF
NA,TRBJ2-1,NA,TRBV5-1,TGCGCCAGCAGCTCCGATCTGAGAGGTAACAATGAGCAGTTCTTC,CASSSDLRGNNEQFF
NA,TRBJ1-2,NA,TRBV30,TGTGCCTGGAGTACCGAGGTGGGGGGTCGGGGCGGCTACACCTTC,CAWSTEVGGRGGYTF
TRBD2,TRBJ2-1,NA,TRBV29-1,TGCAGCCCCTCCGGAGCGGGAGTTAACAATGAGCAGTTCTTC,CSPSGAGVNNEQFF
TRBD2,TRBJ2-7,NA,TRBV4-2,TGTGCCAGCAGCCAAGGGTGGACTAGCGGGAGAGATCCCTCCTACGAGCAGTACTTC,CASSQGWTSGRDPSYEQYF
NA,TRBJ2-2,once,TRBV7-2,TGTGCCAGCAGCTTAATGTCTTCCCGGCAGGGGCGGAACACCGGGGAGCTGTTTTTT,CASSLMSSRQGRNTGELFF
NA,TRBJ1-5,once,TRBV6-4,TGTGCCAGCAGGTGGACAGTGCCGATCAATCAGCCCCAGCATTTT,CASRWTVPINQPQHF
TRBD1,TRBJ1-1,once,TRBV5-5,TGTGCCAGCAGCGTGGGACAGGGGGCGGGAACTGAAGCTTTCTTT,CASSVGQGAGTEAFF
TRBD2,TRBJ2-1,few,TRBV11-1,TGTGCCAGCAGCTTAGCCATAGCGGGTCCCTACAATGAGCAGTTCTTC,CASSLAIAGPYNEQFF
TRBD2,TRBJ2-2,NA,TRBV29-1,TGCAGCGTCGCTTCTCCGCCGACTAGCGGGAGTCCCGGGGAGCTGTTTTTT,CSVASPPTSGSPGELFF
NA,TRBJ2-2,NA,TRBV7-9,TGTGCCAGCAGCCATCGGCTGAGGACCGGGGAGCTGTTTTTT,CASSHRLRTGELFF